This is a list of T cell receptor beta chains from one sample in a study of blood T cell repertoires in COVID-19. TCRdb's copy holds only in-frame clones and misses some; the assay was immunoSEQ multiplex PCR. The table includes a few hundred thousand clones, 80% to 90% detected once. Sequences were obtained from PBMCs or T cells enriched from blood (not recorded which). Receptor source: a man aged 35 to 55 who had recovered from COVID-19. CDR3s include the opening cysteine and the closing phenylalanine or tryptophan. Each record gives: V gene, J gene, D gene, clone size, CDR3 DNA, CDR3 protein. The D gene is left open where the match is weak. The size field is filled for only some rows; it gives once, few, many or a size class.

TRBV3-1/TRBV3-2	TRBJ1-1	-	few	TGTGCCAGCAGCCAATTCCTTTTGGGGAGTGAAGCTTTCTTT	CASSQFLLGSEAFF
TRBV7-9	TRBJ1-5	-	few	TGTGCCAGCAGCTCAGGGGCCTATCAGCCCCAGCATTTT	CASSSGAYQPQHF
TRBV6-5	TRBJ2-1	-	-	TGTGCCAGCAGAGGGCCAGGGGTTCTGTTCTTC	CASRGPGVLFF
TRBV15	TRBJ1-5	-	-	TGTGCCACCGGGGGACACCTAGATAATCAGCCCCAGCATTTT	CATGGHLDNQPQHF
TRBV12-5	TRBJ1-2	-	-	TGTGCTAGTGGTTTGGCCGGGCTAGCTCATGGCTACACCTTC	CASGLAGLAHGYTF
TRBV19	TRBJ1-5	-	-	TGTGCCAGTAGTAGTAAACAGGGTCGAGGACAGCCCCAGCATTTT	CASSSKQGRGQPQHF
TRBV5-1	TRBJ1-1	TRBD1	-	TGCGCCAGCAGCGCAGGGGACAGAAACACTGAAGCTTTCTTT	CASSAGDRNTEAFF
TRBV9	TRBJ1-3	-	-	TGTGCCAGCAGCGTAGGGACACTCTCTGGAAACACCATATATTTT	CASSVGTLSGNTIYF
TRBV2	TRBJ2-2	-	-	TGTGCCAGCAGTGACCCCCTCGGGGACACCGGGGAGCTGTTTTTT	CASSDPLGDTGELFF
TRBV28	TRBJ1-2	TRBD1	-	TGTGCCAGCCGGGACAGGTTAAACTATGGCTACACCTTC	CASRDRLNYGYTF
TRBV29-1	TRBJ2-7	TRBD2	-	TGCAGCGTTGAGCGGGAGAATACCTACGAGCAGTACTTC	CSVERENTYEQYF
TRBV18	TRBJ2-2	-	-	TGTGCCAGCTCAGGATCGGGGAACACCGGGGAGCTGTTTTTT	CASSGSGNTGELFF
TRBV7-8	TRBJ2-1	TRBD2	-	TGTGCCAGCAGCCTACGGACTAGCGGGAGTTCTGAGCAGTTCTTC	CASSLRTSGSSEQFF
TRBV13	TRBJ1-3	-	-	TGTGCCAGCAGCTTGTTAGGGGGCTCTGGAAACACCATATATTTT	CASSLLGGSGNTIYF
TRBV29-1	TRBJ2-7	TRBD1	-	TGCAGCGTTGATCGGCAGGGGGCGAACGAGCAGTACTTC	CSVDRQGANEQYF
TRBV25-1	TRBJ1-1	-	-	TGTGCCAGCAGTGAATTAGGACCCTTGAGGGTACCTGAAGCTTTCTTT	CASSELGPLRVPEAFF
TRBV15	TRBJ2-7	TRBD2	-	TGTGCCACCAGCAGAGATCGACTAGCGGGATCCTACGAGCAGTACTTC	CATSRDRLAGSYEQYF
TRBV30	TRBJ2-7	TRBD1	-	TGTGCCTGGGATAATGGGGACAGGGTGACCTACGAGCAGTACTTC	CAWDNGDRVTYEQYF